This TCR beta chain was sequenced during a study of T cell responses to AZD1222 COVID-19 vaccine. Findings and caveats of the study: The CD4 TCRs associated with vaccination extended across spike and predominated at 160-218 and 743-854.

Produced via immunoSEQ multiplex PCR; TCRdb's table is partial and in-frame only. The data show roughly 150,000 clones, approximately 89% seen once. Trimming removed 4 bases from V and 5 bases from J, with 13 bases in between. From germline, CDR1 is SGHRS and CDR2 YFSETQ. The CDR3 runs to 15 residues. Regarding this clone: Antigen specificity is unknown.

The gene calls are TRBV5-1 and TRBJ1-6; D call uncertain. This clonotype was sampled from an adult in good health. The material sequenced was peripheral blood, taken on day 0 of AZD1222 vaccination. This CDR3 is CASSLREGNNSPLHF. CDR3 coding DNA: TGCGCCAGCAGCCTGAGGGAGGGAAATAATTCACCCCTCCACTTT. Combining the CDR3 with reference TRBV5-1 and TRBJ1-6 gives the whole variable domain KAGVTQTPRYLIKTRGQQVTLSCSPISGHRSVSWYQQTPGQGLQFLFEYFSETQRNKGNFPGRFSGRQFSNSRSEMNVSTLELGDSALYLCASSLREGNNSPLHFGNGTRLTVT.